These 8 T cell receptor beta chains were all obtained from the same sample, sequenced in a study of shared clonotypes between healthy human individuals. The protocol was immunoSEQ multiplex PCR, while the TCRdb copy is restricted to in-frame clones and leaves out a portion. The sample consists of about 600,000 clones, 97% of them appearing once. The sample taken for sequencing was naive CD4+ T cells sorted from blood. As to subset: CD45RA+ positively selected. The receptors derive from a woman in her twenties or thirties in good health.

CDR3 protein: CASSPPQGGEQYF. CDR3 coding DNA: TGTGCCAGCAGCCCCCCTCAGGGGGGCGAGCAGTACTTC. The V gene is TRBV5-4, the J gene TRBJ2-7, with a tentative D call TRBD1 (7 bases). V lost 4 bases and J 6 bases, leaving 14 bases between the germline ends. Germline loops: CDR1 SGHNT, CDR2 YYREEE (reference sequence). The CDR3 is 13 residues long.

The chain is built from TRBV6-5 and TRBJ2-1, with D perhaps matching TRBD2 (6 bases). Trimming took 0 bases from V and 0 from J, leaving 9 bases between them. This CDR3 contains 16 residues. Germline assignment: CDR1 MNHEY and CDR2 SVGAGI. The CDR3 protein is CASSYSGTPSYNEQFF. CDR3 nucleotide sequence: TGTGCCAGCAGTTACTCCGGGACTCCCTCCTACAATGAGCAGTTCTTC.

This chain connects TRBV5-1 to TRBJ2-3, with 11 bases aligning to TRBD2. Germline-derived CDR1 and CDR2 are SGHRS and YFSETQ. The length of the CDR3 is 15 residues. J gave up 4 bases and V 3 bases, and 4 bases lay outside the gene matches. CDR3 nucleotides: TGCGCCAGCAGCTCCGGGACTAGCGGTTCAGATACGCAGTATTTT. This translates into CASSSGTSGSDTQYF. The full variable domain, completed using reference TRBV5-1 and TRBJ2-3, is KAGVTQTPRYLIKTRGQQVTLSCSPISGHRSVSWYQQTPGQGLQFLFEYFSETQRNKGNFPGRFSGRQFSNSRSEMNVSTLELGDSALYLCASSSGTSGSDTQYFGPGTRLTVL.

The chain is built from TRBV9 and TRBJ2-2; unclear D gene. With 0 bases removed from V and 2 bases from J, the gap between germline ends came to 11 bases. This CDR3 has 16 amino acids. In germline, CDR1 is SGDLS, CDR2 YYNGEE. The CDR3 loop is CASSVARAVNTGELFF. The CDR3, as DNA: TGTGCCAGCAGCGTAGCTAGGGCAGTAAACACCGGGGAGCTGTTTTTT.

The V gene is TRBV28, the J gene TRBJ2-6; no clear D. The CDR3 loop spans 15 amino acids. V lost 3 bases to trimming and J lost 12 bases, with 18 bases between them. Germline-derived CDR1 and CDR2 are MDHEN and SYDVKM. The CDR3 DNA is TGTGCCAGCAGTTTTTCAGCGAAGGCCCTCAGCGTCCTGACTTTC. Its translation: CASSFSAKALSVLTF. The full variable domain, in which reference TRBV28 and TRBJ2-6 provide the parts outside the CDR3, is DVKVTQSSRYLVKRTGEKVFLECVQDMDHENMFWYRQDPGLGLRLIYFSYDVKMKEKGDIPEGYSVSREKKERFSLILESASTNQTSMYLCASSFSAKALSVLTFGAGSRLTVL.

The chain has TRBV6-1 and TRBJ2-7; the match to TRBD2 covers 8 bases. CDR3 length equals 15 residues. V gave up 5 bases and J gave up 6 bases; unmatched junction bases: 12. Germline V gives CDR1 MNHNS, CDR2 SASEGT. CDR3 in DNA: TGTGCCAGCAGTAACAGCGGGAGTCGGTTGTTCGAGCAGTACTTC. Residues: CASSNSGSRLFEQYF.

This chain connects TRBV4-2 to TRBJ2-5, with D possibly TRBD2 on 6 matching bases. Germline V gene sequence: CDR1 LGHNA, CDR2 YNFKEQ. Trimming removed 1 base from V and 0 bases from J, with 9 bases in between. This CDR3 is built from 15 residues. CDR3 sequence (DNA): TGTGCCAGCAGCCAAGGTCTAGCGAACCAAGAGACCCAGTACTTC. Translating it yields CASSQGLANQETQYF.

This chain uses TRBV11-1 with TRBJ2-1; 16 bases match TRBD2. The ends lost 2 bases at V and 8 bases at J; junction bases unmatched: 9. The CDR3 loop spans 18 amino acids. Germline loops: CDR1 SGHAT, CDR2 FQDESV (reference sequence). CDR3 DNA: TGTGCCAGCAGCTTACAGGCCGGGACTAGCGGGAGGGCATATGAGCAGTTCTTC. Amino acids: CASSLQAGTSGRAYEQFF.